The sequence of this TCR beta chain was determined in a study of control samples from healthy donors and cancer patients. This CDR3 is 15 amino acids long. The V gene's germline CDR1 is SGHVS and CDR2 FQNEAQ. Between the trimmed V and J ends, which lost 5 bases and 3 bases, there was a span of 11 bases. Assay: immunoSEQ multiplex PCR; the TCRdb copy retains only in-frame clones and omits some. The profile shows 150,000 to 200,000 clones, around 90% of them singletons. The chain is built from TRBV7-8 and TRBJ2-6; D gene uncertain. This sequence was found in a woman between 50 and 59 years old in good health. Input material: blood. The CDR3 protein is CASSTNTIGANVLTF. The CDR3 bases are TGTGCCAGCAGCACCAACACCATTGGGGCCAACGTCCTGACTTTC.